This T cell receptor (beta chain) was observed in a study of molecular identifiers for immune sequencing clone quantification. Overall study findings and caveats: Clones of above 20 RNA copies carried over 98% of effector molecules; in naive cells they carried under 1%. Molecules of identical TCR sharing a barcode could underestimate highly expanded clone sizes.

TCRdb ran MiXCR on the PCR reads and lists one entry per CDR3 protein. The repertoire holds under 350,000 distinct CDR3 sequences, with under 25% as singletons. This clonotype was recorded a few times. Its matching antigen is unknown. Per germline, CDR1 DFQATT and CDR2 SNEGSKA (reference sequence). Trimming left V 3 bases short and J 2 bases short, with 8 bases between. The CDR3 consists of 12 residues. Naive CD8 sequencing libraries were generated from 20,000 to 1,000,000 sorted cells, with 10%, 30% or 50% RNA as input. Naive CD8 T cells were sorted, and the gate applied was CD8+CD4-CCR7+CD45RA+. The receptor was derived from a human donor in good health. Some libraries in this study had Jurkat cell RNA spiked in. The J gene is TRBJ2-7, the V gene TRBV20-1; D is unresolved. The specimen was naive CD8+ T cells from blood, with Jurkat cell RNA spiked in. The subset denotes: FACS-sorted CD8+CD4-CCR7+CD45RA+ naive T cells. Here the CDR3 reads CSARGTTYEQYF. In DNA form, the CDR3 reads TGCAGTGCTAGGGGCACAACCTACGAGCAGTACTTC.